Detailed here is one T cell receptor (beta chain). Its antigen is not yet known. No per-base quality is available; no much larger clone lies one base away. These data come from a study of cytomegalovirus exposure and HLA in healthy donors (dated by TCRdb to the late 2010s). Notes on the research overall: An earlier analysis of a few hundred of the donors reported about 280 Gb of sequence data and approximately 120 million unique TCR beta sequences obtained from about 170 million T cells. Rather than using new phenotypic data, the later analysis identified candidate immune exposures from TCR beta sequences and from how often those sequences occurred across donors. In a later analysis, previously published TCR beta repertoires from several hundred donors were re-analyzed and high-resolution HLA genotyping was added so that TCR occurrence patterns could be studied. An earlier analysis of 500 to 750 of the donors applied high-throughput TCR beta sequencing to assess whether each TCR beta V gene segment acted as functional or pseudogenic. Class I and class II HLA loci were covered by the typing at four-digit resolution. A later genetic analysis took genome-wide SNP genotypes for about 65% of the 666 donors and used that subset as a discovery cohort. The study profiled the T cell repertoires of about 720 subjects by immunosequencing and related them to cytomegalovirus serostatus. To predict cytomegalovirus infection status, the study combined high-throughput TCR immunosequencing, statistical association of individual TCRs with disease status, and machine learning. The study aimed to test whether signatures of past pathogen exposure could be identified by cataloging public T cell receptors. Several DR-DQ haplotypes were handled as single units for association and clustering because linkage in the cohort was strong. Among around 400 genotyped donors of the cohort, an average of about 220,000 unique TCR beta nucleotide sequences was sequenced per donor, of which about 19% were non-productive. Approximately 300 gigabases of sequencing data and approximately 91 million unique TCR sequences made up an early release that covered some 640 HLA-typed donors. The genetic ancestry cluster associated with self-reported Caucasian donors included around four fifths of the 398 genotyped donors. The number of donors typed differed by locus, with roughly 629-640 for A, B, C, DRB1 and DQB1, around 520 for DQA1, over 600 for DPA1, and roughly 450 for DPB1. In addition to the first cohort of approximately 670 subjects, a separate validation cohort of approximately 130 different subjects was used. Alongside the repertoire data, information on donor age, sex, ethnicity and CMV serostatus was compiled. Every discovery cohort repertoire had been produced on one sequencing platform. The investigation overall reported the following: Because HLA typing was missing for some donors at each locus, association tests included only the typed subset. Some IMGT-functional V segments, including TRBV6-2 and TRBV6-3, could not be told apart with the 87-base-pair reads, so those segments were excluded. In a later analysis, some 17,000 TCR beta sequences were associated with specific HLA alleles at a false discovery rate of 0.05. A further reported finding was that TCR beta sequences accurately predicted the HLA-A and HLA-B alleles for most subjects in the first cohort. In the study, some 160 TCR beta chains were listed as associated with cytomegalovirus. According to a later genetic analysis, donors in an Asian-associated ancestry cluster had fewer N-insertions in productive TCRs than the approximately 650-donor mean. Over 15 rarely observed V segments, including chromosome 9 orphons, were excluded from the earlier analysis of about 600 of the donors because counts were too low. According to a later analysis, parvovirus B19, influenza, CMV and Epstein-Barr virus appeared linked to several top co-occurrence clusters. It was suggested by the authors that the approach could potentially be generalized to other disease states and immunological phenotypes. According to a later analysis, most CMV-associated TCR beta chains appeared to be HLA-restricted, and the HLA associations seemed to be driven largely by CMV exposure. The cohort was sequenced for TCR beta chains only, and without alpha or paired-chain data the features that could be detected were limited. In an earlier analysis of approximately 590 of the donors, most TCR beta V segments were observed in productive rearrangements about 87% or about 30% of the time, broadly matching IMGT annotations. In a later analysis, HLA-associated TCR beta chains showed more clonal expansion and lower generation probabilities than non-associated chains that were equally common. Immune exposure information for the cohort was limited to CMV serostatus. Linkage disequilibrium might explain the correlated functional status among segregating V segments, but an unknown experimental factor could not be ruled out. When HLA alleles, especially DR and DQ, strongly co-occurred, attributing TCR associations to individual alleles was difficult. While some public TCRs were present in many individuals, most TCR sequences turned up only very rarely across donors. In a later genetic analysis, a missense DCLRE1C variant was associated with V-gene and J-gene trimming of TCR beta chains, and the association was replicated in an independent cohort. The presence/absence analyses assumed that sequencing depth was roughly uniform across donors, and that assumption may not be true. Three of the identified cytomegalovirus-associated TCR beta chains were confirmed in vitro to be specific for cytomegalovirus antigens. In a later analysis, TCR association rates were found to vary across HLA loci, with the most associated TCRs seen for DRB1 alleles and the fewest for HLA-C alleles. Cytomegalovirus status was reported to be diagnosed by the classifier with high specificity and sensitivity in both the original and validation cohorts. The sequencing pipeline was judged likely to have produced a cluster of highly shared sequence variants as a technical artifact.

The junction carries 10 bases between V and J, which are trimmed by 4 bases and 4 bases respectively. According to the germline V gene, CDR1 reads MGHRA and CDR2 reads YSYEKL. The CDR3 sequence holds 14 residues, the cysteine and phenylalanine included. The CDR3 DNA has 42 bases and is translated from base 1. The cohort was made up of 650 to 700 healthy bone marrow donors. At the time of sampling, all cohort members were nominally healthy, though unrecorded immune exposures were likely present. The donor tested CMV seropositive, placing the donor among the 289 seropositive members of the cohort. A peripheral blood sample was collected from each donor, and TCR beta sequencing was performed on peripheral blood mononuclear cells. Genomic DNA was extracted from the blood cell samples with the Qiagen DNeasy Blood Extraction Kit. The library was obtained by the immunoSEQ multiplex PCR assay. For the multiplex PCR, a mixture combining 60 forward primers for TCR Vbeta segments and 13 reverse primers for TCR Jbeta segments was used. The CDR3 region of rearranged TCR beta genes was amplified from genomic DNA with a multiplex PCR assay. Amplified TCR beta libraries were sequenced as 87-base-pair reads on the Illumina HiSeq System. For the original study's pipeline: A later analysis counted about 76 million unique TCR beta chains across the 500 to 850 repertoires, and 10 million to 11 million of these chains were shared by at least two donors. Raw reads were error-corrected and collapsed into unique sequences by a nearest-neighbor algorithm in which closely related sequences were merged to remove PCR and sequencing errors. Alignment of CDR3 sequences to IMGT reference sequences was used to assign V, D and J gene segments. For a sequence to be retained, a match of at least six nucleotides was required to both a V gene segment and a J gene segment. A rearrangement counted as productive if the CDR3 had no stop codons and remained in frame with V and J, and every other rearrangement counted as non-productive. CDR3 was defined according to IMGT convention as the region running from the second conserved V-encoded cysteine to the conserved J-encoded phenylalanine. Sequences without an unambiguous match to a single V gene segment were excluded from the earlier analysis of a few hundred of the donors. An earlier analysis of a few hundred of the donors called V segments functional above 56.7% productive rearrangements and segregating when the between-donor standard deviation exceeded 5%. To diagnose cytomegalovirus status from the catalog of TCR beta chain sequences, a statistical classification framework was built. In a later analysis, V and J genes were assigned by comparing TCR nucleotide sequences against IMGT/GENE-DB human TR gene sequences. A later analysis assigned CDR3 sequences and most-parsimonious VDJ recombination scenarios with the TCRdist pipeline. In a later analysis, each TCR beta chain was defined by its CDR3 amino acid sequence together with its V-gene family, and reads without a unique V-gene family were excluded. To address suspected cross-contamination and a sequencing artifact, a later analysis removed 450 to 700 highly shared, low-generation-probability nucleotide sequences. In a later analysis, a clonal expansion index was calculated for each public chain from normalized within-repertoire ranks of inferred template counts. A later analysis computed generation probabilities with a VDJ recombination model fitted to out-of-frame rearrangements, and checked the results against IGoR. In a later analysis, hypergeometric tests were used to score TCR-TCR, TCR-HLA and TCR-CMV co-occurrence, with a repertoire-size bias correction applied to TCR pairs. In a later analysis, false discovery rates were estimated by permuting HLA or CMV assignments 20 times. A later analysis grouped co-occurring TCRs with DBSCAN, adding TCRdist sequence similarity when clustering within HLA-allele-positive subsets. For co-occurrence clustering, repertoires with fewer than 30,000 or more than 120,000 public chains were excluded, along with four or five repertoires with anomalous nucleotide sharing. TCRdb obtained this table from immuneACCESS and retained in-frame rearrangements with V and J assigned. These tables miss some clones; where compared with another copy, unresolved V genes account for less than half of the shortfall, and the remainder is unexplained. V, J and clone size are taken as reported in that table, and D and trimming were inferred from the DNA itself. Across this sample there are around 99,000 clones, with 74% seen only once. 11% to 15% of the sample is held by the ten biggest clonotypes.

Sequenced sample: PBMCs. The chain couples TRBV4-1 to TRBJ2-2; the D gene lacks a confident call. The clonotype was recovered from a woman aged 40 to 49 in good health and CMV-seropositive. CDR3 sequence: CASSRDSFTGELFF. The DNA reads TGCGCCAGCAGCCGCGATTCGTTCACCGGGGAGCTGTTTTTT.